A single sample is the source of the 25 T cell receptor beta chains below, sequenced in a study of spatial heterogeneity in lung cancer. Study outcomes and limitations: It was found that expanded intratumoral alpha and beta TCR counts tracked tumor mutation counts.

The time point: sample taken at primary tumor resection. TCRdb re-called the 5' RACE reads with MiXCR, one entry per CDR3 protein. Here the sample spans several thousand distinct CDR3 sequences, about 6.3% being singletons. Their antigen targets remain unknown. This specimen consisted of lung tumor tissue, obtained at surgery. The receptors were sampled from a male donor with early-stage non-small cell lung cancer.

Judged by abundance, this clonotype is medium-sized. Here the CDR3 reads CASSQSLGGDSEQYF. Here the CDR3 DNA reads TGTGCCAGCAGCCAATCATTGGGGGGGGACAGCGAGCAGTACTTC. This sequence joins TRBV4-2 and TRBJ2-7, with D perhaps matching TRBD1 or TRBD2 (7 bases each). The CDR3 runs to 15 residues. CDR1 and CDR2 (germline): LGHNA, YNFKEQ. The V and J ends lost 2 bases and 6 bases respectively, with 17 bases between them.

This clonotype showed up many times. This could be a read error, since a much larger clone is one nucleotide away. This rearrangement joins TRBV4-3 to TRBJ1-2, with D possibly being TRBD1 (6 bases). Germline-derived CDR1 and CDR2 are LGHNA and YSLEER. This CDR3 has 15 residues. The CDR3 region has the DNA TGCGCCAGCAGCGCCACAGGGCGTGTTGGCTATGGCTACAACTTC. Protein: CASSATGRVGYGYNF.

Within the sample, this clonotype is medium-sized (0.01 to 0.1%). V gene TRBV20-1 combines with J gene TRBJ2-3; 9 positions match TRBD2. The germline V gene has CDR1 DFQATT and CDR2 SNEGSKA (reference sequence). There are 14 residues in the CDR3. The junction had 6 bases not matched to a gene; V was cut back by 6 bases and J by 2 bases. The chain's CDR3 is CSANSGGVTDTQYF. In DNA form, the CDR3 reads TGCAGTGCCAATAGCGGGGGTGTCACAGATACGCAGTATTTT.

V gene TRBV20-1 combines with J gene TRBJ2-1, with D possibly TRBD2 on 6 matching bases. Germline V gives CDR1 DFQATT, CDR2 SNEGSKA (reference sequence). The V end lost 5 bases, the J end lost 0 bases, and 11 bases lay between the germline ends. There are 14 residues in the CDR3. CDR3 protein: CSALAESSYNEQFF. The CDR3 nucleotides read TGCAGTGCTTTAGCGGAGAGCTCCTACAATGAGCAGTTCTTC.

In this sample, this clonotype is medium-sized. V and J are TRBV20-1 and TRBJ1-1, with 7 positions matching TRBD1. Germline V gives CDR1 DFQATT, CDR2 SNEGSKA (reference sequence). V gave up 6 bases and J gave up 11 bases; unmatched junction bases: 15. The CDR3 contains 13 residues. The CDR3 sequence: CSAPTTGTGGAFF. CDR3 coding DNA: TGCAGTGCCCCGACGACAGGGACTGGAGGGGCTTTCTTT.

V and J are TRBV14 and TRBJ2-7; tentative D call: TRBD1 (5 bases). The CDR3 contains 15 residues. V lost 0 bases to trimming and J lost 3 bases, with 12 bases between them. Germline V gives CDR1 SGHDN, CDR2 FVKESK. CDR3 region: CASSQENRHLYEQYF. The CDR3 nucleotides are TGTGCCAGCAGCCAAGAGAACAGGCACCTCTACGAGCAGTACTTC.

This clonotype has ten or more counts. Written as DNA, the CDR3 is TGCAGTGCTAGAGTCTCGTATAGTTTAGCCAAAAACATTCAGTACTTC. This encodes CSARVSYSLAKNIQYF. This rearrangement joins TRBV20-1 to TRBJ2-4; no clear D. V was clipped by 1 base and J by 0 bases, with 13 bases between them. The length of the CDR3 is 16 residues. The V gene's germline CDR1 is DFQATT and CDR2 SNEGSKA (reference sequence).

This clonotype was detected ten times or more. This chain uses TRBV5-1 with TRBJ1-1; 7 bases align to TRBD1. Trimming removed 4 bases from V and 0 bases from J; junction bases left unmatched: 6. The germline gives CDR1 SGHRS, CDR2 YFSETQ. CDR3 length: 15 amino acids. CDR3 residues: CASSPLGQLNTEAFF. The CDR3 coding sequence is TGCGCCAGCAGCCCCCTGGGACAGTTGAACACTGAAGCTTTCTTT. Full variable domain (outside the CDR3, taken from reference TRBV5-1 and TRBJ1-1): KAGVTQTPRYLIKTRGQQVTLSCSPISGHRSVSWYQQTPGQGLQFLFEYFSETQRNKGNFPGRFSGRQFSNSRSEMNVSTLELGDSALYLCASSPLGQLNTEAFFGQGTRLTVV.

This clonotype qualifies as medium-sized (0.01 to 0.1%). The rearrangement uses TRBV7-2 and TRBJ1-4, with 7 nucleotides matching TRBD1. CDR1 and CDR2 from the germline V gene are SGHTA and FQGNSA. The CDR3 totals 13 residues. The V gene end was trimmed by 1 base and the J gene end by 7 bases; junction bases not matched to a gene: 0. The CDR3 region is CASSLDRGEKLFF. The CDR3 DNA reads TGTGCCAGCAGCTTAGACAGGGGTGAAAAACTGTTTTTT.

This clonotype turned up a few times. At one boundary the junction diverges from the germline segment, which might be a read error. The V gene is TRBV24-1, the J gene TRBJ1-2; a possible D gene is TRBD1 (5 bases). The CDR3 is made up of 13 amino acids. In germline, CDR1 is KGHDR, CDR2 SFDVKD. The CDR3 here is CATSDLRGDGYNF. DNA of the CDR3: TGTGCCACCAGTGATTTGCGGGGGGATGGCTACAACTTC.

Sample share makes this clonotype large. The CDR3 DNA is TGTGCCAGCATGCCCAAGAATTCACCCCTCCACTTT. Its protein product is CASMPKNSPLHF. V and J are TRBV28 and TRBJ1-6; no reliable D call. This CDR3 comprises 12 residues. Germline V gene data show CDR1 as MDHEN and CDR2 as SYDVKM. Trimming removed 7 bases from V and 7 bases from J, with 8 bases in between.

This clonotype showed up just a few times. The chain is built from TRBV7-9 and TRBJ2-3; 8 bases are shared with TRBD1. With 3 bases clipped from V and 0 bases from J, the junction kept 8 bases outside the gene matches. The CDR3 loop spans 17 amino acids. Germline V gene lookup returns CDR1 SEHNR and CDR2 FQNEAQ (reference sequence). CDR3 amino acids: CASSFFRGHTSTDTQYF. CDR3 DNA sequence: TGTGCCAGCAGCTTTTTCAGGGGGCATACTAGCACAGATACGCAGTATTTT.

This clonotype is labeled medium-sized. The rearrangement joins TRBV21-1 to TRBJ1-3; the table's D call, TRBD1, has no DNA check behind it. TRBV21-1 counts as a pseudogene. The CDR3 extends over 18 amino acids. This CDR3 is CASSKRSGENYSGNTIYF. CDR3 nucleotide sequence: TGTGCCAGCAGCAAGCGGTCAGGGGAAAATTACTCTGGAAACACCATATATTTT.

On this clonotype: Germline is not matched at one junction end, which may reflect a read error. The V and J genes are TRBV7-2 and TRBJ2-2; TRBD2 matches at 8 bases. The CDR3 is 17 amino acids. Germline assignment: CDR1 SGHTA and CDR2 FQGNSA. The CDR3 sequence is CACSWPGGVVGPGELFF. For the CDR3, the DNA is TGTGCCTGCAGCTGGCCGGGGGGGGTTGTGGGGCCCGGGGAGCTGTTTTTT.

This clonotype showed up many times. CDR3 sequence (DNA): TGTGCCATCAGTGAGTCAGCTCGGACTGAAGCTTTCTTT. It codes for CAISESARTEAFF. This chain connects TRBV10-3 to TRBJ1-1; no clear D. Germline assignment: CDR1 ENHRY and CDR2 SYGVKD. This CDR3 spans 13 amino acids. The V end lost 0 bases, the J end lost 5 bases, and 7 bases lay between the germline ends.

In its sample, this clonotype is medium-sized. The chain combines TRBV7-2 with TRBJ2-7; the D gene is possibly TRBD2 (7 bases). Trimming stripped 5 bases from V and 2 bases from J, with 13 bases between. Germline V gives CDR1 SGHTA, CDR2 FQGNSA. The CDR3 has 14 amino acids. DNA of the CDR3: TGTGCCAGCAGCCCCACGGGGGGCCCCTACGAGCAGTACTTC. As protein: CASSPTGGPYEQYF.

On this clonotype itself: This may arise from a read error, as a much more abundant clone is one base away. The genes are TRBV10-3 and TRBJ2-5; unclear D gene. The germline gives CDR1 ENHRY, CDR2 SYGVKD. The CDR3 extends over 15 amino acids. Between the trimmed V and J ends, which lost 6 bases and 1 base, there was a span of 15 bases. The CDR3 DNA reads TGTGCCATCAGCGGGTCACCCACATCCCAAGAGACCCAGTACTTC. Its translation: CAISGSPTSQETQYF.

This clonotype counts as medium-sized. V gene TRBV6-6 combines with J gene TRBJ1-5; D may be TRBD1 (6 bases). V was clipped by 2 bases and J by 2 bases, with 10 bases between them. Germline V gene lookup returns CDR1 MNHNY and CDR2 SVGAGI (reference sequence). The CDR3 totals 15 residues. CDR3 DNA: TGTGCCAGCAGTTACAGCGGGGGCGGCAATCAGCCCCAGCATTTT. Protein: CASSYSGGGNQPQHF.

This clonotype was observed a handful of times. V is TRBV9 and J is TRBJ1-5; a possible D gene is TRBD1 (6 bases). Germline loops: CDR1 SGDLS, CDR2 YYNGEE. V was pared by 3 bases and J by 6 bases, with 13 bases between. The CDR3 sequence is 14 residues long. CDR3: CASSATGTGQPQHF. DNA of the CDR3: TGTGCCAGCAGCGCAACAGGGACGGGTCAGCCCCAGCATTTT.

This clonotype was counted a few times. The DNA for the CDR3 is TGTGCCAGCAGGGGGCGCACAGATACGCAGTATTTT. It is translated as CASRGRTDTQYF. V and J are TRBV5-6 and TRBJ2-3; a possible D gene is TRBD1 (5 bases). Deletions cut 5 bases from V and 1 base from J, with 5 bases between. The germline CDR1 and CDR2 sequences are SGHDT and YYEEEE. The CDR3 has 12 residues.

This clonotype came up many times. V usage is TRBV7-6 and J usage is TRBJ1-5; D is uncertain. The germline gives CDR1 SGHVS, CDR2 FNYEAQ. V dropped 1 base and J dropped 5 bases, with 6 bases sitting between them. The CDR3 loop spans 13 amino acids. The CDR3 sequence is CASSLGRYQPQHF. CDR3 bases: TGTGCCAGCAGCTTAGGCAGATATCAGCCCCAGCATTTT.

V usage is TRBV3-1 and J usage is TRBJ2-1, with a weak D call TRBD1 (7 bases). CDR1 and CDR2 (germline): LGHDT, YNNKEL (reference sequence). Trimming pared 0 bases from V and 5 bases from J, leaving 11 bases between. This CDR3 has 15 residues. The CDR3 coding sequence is TGTGCCAGCAGCCAAGAACAGGGGAGGAACAATGAGCAGTTCTTC. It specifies CASSQEQGRNNEQFF.

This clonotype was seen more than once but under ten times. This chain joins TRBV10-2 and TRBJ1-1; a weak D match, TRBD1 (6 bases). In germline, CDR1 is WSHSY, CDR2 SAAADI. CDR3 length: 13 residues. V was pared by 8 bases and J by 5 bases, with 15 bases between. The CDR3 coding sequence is TGCGCCAGCGAGACCGAGAGGGGGACTGAAGCTTTCTTT. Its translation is CASETERGTEAFF.

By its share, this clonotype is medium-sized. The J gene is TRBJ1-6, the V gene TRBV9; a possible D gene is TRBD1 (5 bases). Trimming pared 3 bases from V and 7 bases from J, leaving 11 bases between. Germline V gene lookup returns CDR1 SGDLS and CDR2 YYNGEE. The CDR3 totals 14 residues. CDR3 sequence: CASSGRGVNSPLHF. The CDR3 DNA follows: TGTGCCAGCAGCGGTCGGGGGGTGAATTCACCCCTCCACTTT.

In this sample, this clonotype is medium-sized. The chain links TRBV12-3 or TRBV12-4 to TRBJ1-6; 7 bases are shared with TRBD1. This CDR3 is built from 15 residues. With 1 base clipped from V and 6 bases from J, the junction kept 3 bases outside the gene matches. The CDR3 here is CASSLGQGLNSPLHF. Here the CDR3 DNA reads TGTGCCAGCAGTTTAGGACAGGGACTTAATTCACCCCTCCACTTT.